The T cell receptor (beta chain) described here comes from a study of control samples from healthy donors and cancer patients. The table came from immunoSEQ multiplex PCR; TCRdb's copy has only in-frame clones and leaves some out. The profile shows about 190,000 clones, about 89% of them singletons. The receptor was derived from a young man in good health. The specimen was blood.

CDR3: CASSPGAAYNEQFF. DNA for the CDR3: TGTGCCAGCTCACCGGGTGCCGCCTACAATGAGCAGTTCTTC. This chain links TRBV18 with TRBJ2-1; no clear D. V lost 3 bases to trimming and J lost 2 bases, with 8 bases between them. Germline V gene lookup returns CDR1 KGHSH and CDR2 LQKENI. This CDR3 spans 14 amino acids. The variable domain in full, completed from reference TRBV18 and TRBJ2-1, reads NAGVMQNPRHLVRRRGQEARLRCSPMKGHSHVYWYRQLPEEGLKFMVYLQKENIIDESGMPKERFSAEFPKEGPSILRIQQVVRGDSAAYFCASSPGAAYNEQFFGPGTRLTVL.